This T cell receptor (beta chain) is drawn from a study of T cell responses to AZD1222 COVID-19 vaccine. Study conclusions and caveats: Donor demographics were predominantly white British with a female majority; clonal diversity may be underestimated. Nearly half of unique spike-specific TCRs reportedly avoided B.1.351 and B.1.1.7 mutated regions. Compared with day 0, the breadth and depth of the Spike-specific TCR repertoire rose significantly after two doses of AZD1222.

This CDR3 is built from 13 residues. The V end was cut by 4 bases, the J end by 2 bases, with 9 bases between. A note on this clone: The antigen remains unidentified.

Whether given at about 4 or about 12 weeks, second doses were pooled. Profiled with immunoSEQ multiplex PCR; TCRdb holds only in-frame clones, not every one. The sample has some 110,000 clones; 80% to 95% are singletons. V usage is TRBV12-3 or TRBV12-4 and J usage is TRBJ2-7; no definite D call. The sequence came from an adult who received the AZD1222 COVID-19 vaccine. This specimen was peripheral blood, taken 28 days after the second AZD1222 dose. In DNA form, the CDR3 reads TGTGCCAGCAGTTCTGACGTCACCTACGAGCAGTACTTC. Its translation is CASSSDVTYEQYF.